One and the same sample provided the 23 T cell receptor beta chains below, sequenced in a study of vaccination and CD4 T cells after COVID-19. An Oncomine TCR Beta short-read assay was used to sequence the DNA from cultured CD4+ T cells. TCRdb ran MiXCR on the PCR reads and lists one entry per CDR3 protein. This table has 20,000 or so distinct CDR3 sequences, roughly 30% appearing once. These receptors' targets are unknown. Documented time point: late sampling 161 to 241 days after vaccination in a few convalescent patients. Treatment: roughly ten-day PBMC culture with coronavirus spike peptide pools or control peptides (ViraFEST assay). The source was CD4+ T cells from blood, cultured in vitro, collected about 7 months after SARS-CoV-2 vaccination. These receptors originate from a human donor who had recovered from COVID-19.

This clonotype was seen more than once but under ten times. The J gene is TRBJ2-1, the V gene TRBV20-1; tentatively, D is TRBD2 (6 bases). The CDR3 runs to 15 residues. The V and J ends lost 3 bases and 1 base respectively, with 13 bases between them. Germline V gene lookup returns CDR1 DFQATT and CDR2 SNEGSKA (reference sequence). The CDR3 loop is CSASRLAPSYNEQFF. The CDR3 coding sequence is TGCAGTGCTAGTAGGCTAGCGCCTTCCTACAATGAGCAGTTCTTC.

The chain is built from TRBV2 and TRBJ1-6; 7 bases map to TRBD1. CDR1 and CDR2 from the germline V gene are SNHLY and FYNNEI. Losses at the gene ends were 6 bases for V and 9 bases for J; bases not matched to a gene: 11. The CDR3 loop spans 15 amino acids. The CDR3 bases are TGTGCCAGCAGAGACCCGACAGGGCCGGGTTCACCCCTCCACTTT. It yields the protein CASRDPTGPGSPLHF. The variable domain in full, completed from reference TRBV2 and TRBJ1-6, reads EPEVTQTPSHQVTQMGQEVILRCVPISNHLYFYWYRQILGQKVEFLVSFYNNEISEKSEIFDDQFSVERPDGSNFTLKIRSTKLEDSAMYFCASRDPTGPGSPLHFGNGTRLTVT.

This clonotype was counted a few times. The genes are TRBV15 and TRBJ1-5, with 8 bases aligning to TRBD1. This CDR3 comprises 18 residues. V gave up 1 base and J gave up 0 bases; unmatched junction bases: 8. Germline V gene data show CDR1 as LNHNV and CDR2 as YYDKDF (reference sequence). The CDR3 nucleotides are TGTGCCACCAGCAGAGCCATCACAGACAGGGGTAGCAATCAGCCCCAGCATTTT. This gives the protein CATSRAITDRGSNQPQHF.

The table lists this clonotype with a few counts. This rearrangement joins TRBV15 to TRBJ2-7; maybe TRBD2 (5 bases). The germline V gene has CDR1 LNHNV and CDR2 YYDKDF (reference sequence). The CDR3 has 13 residues. Trimming left V 5 bases short and J 3 bases short, with 11 bases between. This CDR3 is CATSAQRVYEQYF. The CDR3 nucleotides read TGTGCCACCAGCGCTCAGAGGGTCTACGAGCAGTACTTC.

The chain links TRBV28 to TRBJ1-5; D not resolved. Deletions cut 6 bases from V and 0 bases from J, with 3 bases between. CDR1 is MDHEN and CDR2 is SYDVKM in the germline V gene. The CDR3 has 12 residues. The CDR3 sequence is CASRGSNQPQHF. The CDR3 coding sequence is TGTGCCAGCAGGGGTAGCAATCAGCCCCAGCATTTT.

This clonotype was counted a few times. The J gene is TRBJ2-2, the V gene TRBV6-1, with 8 bases lining up with TRBD2. This CDR3 contains 16 residues. Germline V gene sequence: CDR1 MNHNS, CDR2 SASEGT. Losses at the gene ends were 6 bases for V and 2 bases for J; bases not matched to a gene: 8. The CDR3: CASRDQGLVNTGELFF. In DNA, the CDR3 is TGTGCCAGCAGGGATCAGGGACTAGTCAACACCGGGGAGCTGTTTTTT.

The genes are TRBV6-5 and TRBJ1-5; no clear D. V shed 3 bases and J shed 7 bases, with 10 bases lying between them. This CDR3 contains 13 residues. From germline, CDR1 is MNHEY and CDR2 SVGAGI. The CDR3 bases are TGTGCCAGCAGTTATAATGTGGTCCAGCCCCAGCATTTT. Translated: CASSYNVVQPQHF.

This clonotype has just a few counts. This chain links TRBV7-2 with TRBJ2-7, with 9 bases that match TRBD2. Losses at the gene ends were 5 bases for V and 4 bases for J; bases not matched to a gene: 15. The CDR3 runs to 17 residues. Looked up from germline, CDR1 is SGHTA and CDR2 is FQGNSA. Here the CDR3 DNA reads TGTGCCAGCAGCCACTCCACTAATAGACTAGCGGAGTACGAGCAGTACTTC. It encodes CASSHSTNRLAEYEQYF.

The chain uses TRBV7-2 and TRBJ2-3; D is unclear. The CDR3 runs 12 residues. Germline lookup yields CDR1 SGHTA and CDR2 FQGNSA. V was clipped by 3 bases and J by 4 bases, with 5 bases between them. The CDR3 bases are TGTGCCAGCAGCTTTGTCGCAGATACGCAGTATTTT. It is translated as CASSFVADTQYF. The full variable domain, with the rest looked up from reference TRBV7-2 and TRBJ2-3, is GAGVSQSPSNKVTEKGKDVELRCDPISGHTALYWYRQSLGQGLEFLIYFQGNSAPDKSGLPSDRFSAERTGGSVSTLTIQRTQQEDSAVYLCASSFVADTQYFGPGTRLTVL.

The chain carries TRBV3-1 and TRBJ1-1; D is perhaps TRBD1 (5 bases). The V and J ends lost 1 base and 1 base respectively, with 7 bases between them. CDR3 length: 14 amino acids. Germline-derived CDR1 and CDR2 are LGHDT and YNNKEL (reference sequence). This CDR3 is CASSQVQANTEAFF. As DNA, the CDR3 is TGTGCCAGCAGCCAAGTACAGGCGAACACTGAAGCTTTCTTT.

The J gene is TRBJ2-1, the V gene TRBV7-6; the match to TRBD2 covers 15 bases. Germline CDR1 reads SGHVS; CDR2 reads FNYEAQ. The V gene end was trimmed by 5 bases and the J gene end by 1 base; junction bases not matched to a gene: 6. The CDR3 is 18 amino acids. In nucleotides, the CDR3 is TGTGCCAGCAGCATACCCGGGACTAGCGGGAGGTCCTACAATGAGCAGTTCTTC. Encoded protein: CASSIPGTSGRSYNEQFF.

The genes are TRBV23-1 and TRBJ1-2; possibly TRBD1 for D (5 bases). TRBV23-1 is identified as an open reading frame with a role that is uncertain. Trimming pared 3 bases from V and 4 bases from J, leaving 18 bases between. The CDR3 extends over 16 amino acids. In DNA, the CDR3 is TGCGCCAGCAGTCAGACGGGCAGGGCGGGTCGCTATGGCTACACCTTC. As protein: CASSQTGRAGRYGYTF.

The genes are TRBV20-1 and TRBJ1-6; D perhaps matches TRBD1 (6 bases). CDR3 length: 15 residues. V was cut by 7 bases and J by 7 bases, with 20 bases left in between. CDR1 is DFQATT and CDR2 is SNEGSKA in the germline V gene (reference sequence). The CDR3: CSVQAGAGLNSPLHF. The CDR3 nucleotides read TGCAGTGTACAGGCAGGGGCCGGCCTAAATTCACCCCTCCACTTT.

This clonotype was counted a few times. The chain links TRBV20-1 to TRBJ1-5, with 8 nucleotides matching TRBD1. Germline-derived CDR1 and CDR2 are DFQATT and SNEGSKA (reference sequence). The CDR3 length is 16 residues. V was clipped by 3 bases and J by 0 bases; unmatched bases: 7. CDR3 residues: CSASWTGRDSNQPQHF. Written as DNA, the CDR3 is TGCAGTGCTAGTTGGACAGGGAGAGATAGCAATCAGCCCCAGCATTTT.

This clonotype came up a few times. The chain couples TRBV7-9 to TRBJ2-7, with 8 bases fitting TRBD1. V lost 4 bases and J lost 5; bases outside the gene matches: 7. CDR3 length: 14 residues. Germline CDR1 and CDR2: SEHNR and FQNEAQ (reference sequence). The CDR3 region is CASSSDRGSDEQYF. The DNA for the CDR3 is TGTGCCAGCAGCTCTGACAGGGGAAGCGACGAGCAGTACTTC.

This sequence joins TRBV20-1 and TRBJ2-3; maybe TRBD1 (5 bases). The CDR3 totals 17 residues. The V gene's germline CDR1 is DFQATT and CDR2 SNEGSKA (reference sequence). V was cut by 0 bases and J by 0 bases, with 16 bases left in between. CDR3 region: CSAREEEDKASTDTQYF. CDR3 DNA: TGCAGTGCTAGAGAGGAAGAGGACAAAGCTAGCACAGATACGCAGTATTTT.

The V gene is TRBV15, the J gene TRBJ2-1, with no clear D. Germline CDR1 LNHNV, CDR2 YYDKDF (reference sequence). This CDR3 has 14 amino acids. V lost 5 bases and J 5 bases, leaving 13 bases between the germline ends. The CDR3 DNA reads TGTGCCACCAGCCGTGATGCAAAACACAATGAGCAGTTCTTC. Its protein product is CATSRDAKHNEQFF.

The chain carries TRBV7-6 and TRBJ2-2, with TRBD1 matching 8 bases. The CDR3 runs to 16 residues. Germline V CDR1 and CDR2: SGHVS, FNYEAQ. Unmatched junction bases numbered 9, after V lost 5 bases and J lost 4 bases. The CDR3 reads CASSMDRATGTGELFF. In DNA, the CDR3 is TGTGCCAGCAGCATGGACAGGGCGACAGGCACCGGGGAGCTGTTTTTT.

Comment on this clonotype: Its ends do not fully match the called genes, so a read error is possible. The chain has TRBV20-1 and TRBJ2-7; the match to TRBD2 covers 7 bases. The CDR3 has 15 amino acids. Germline V gives CDR1 DFQATT, CDR2 SNEGSKA (reference sequence). The CDR3: CSASGRMGPSYEQHF. The CDR3 DNA reads TGCAGTGCTAGCGGGAGGATGGGACCGAGCTACGAGCAGCACTTC.

This clonotype has only a few counts. CDR3 loop: CASSLGGYNYDNEQFF. CDR3 bases: TGTGCCAGCAGCTTAGGAGGGTACAACTACGACAATGAGCAGTTCTTC. V is TRBV11-2 and J is TRBJ2-1; TRBD2 is a possible D gene (5 bases). The germline V gene encodes CDR1 SGHAT and CDR2 FQNNGV. Trimming removed 1 base from V and 5 bases from J, with 15 bases in between. CDR3 length equals 16 residues.

This clonotype was recorded a few times. J is TRBJ2-2 and V is TRBV10-3; D remains ambiguous. The CDR3 contains 16 residues. Germline V gene data show CDR1 as ENHRY and CDR2 as SYGVKD. V gave up 3 bases and J gave up 1 base, with 12 bases separating them. CDR3 nucleotides: TGTGCCATCAGTGACGCTAGATGGGGGAACACCGGGGAGCTGTTTTTT. This codes for CAISDARWGNTGELFF.

V is TRBV27 and J is TRBJ1-6; 8 nucleotides match TRBD1. This CDR3 region has 15 residues. Losses at the gene ends were 7 bases for V and 8 bases for J; bases not matched to a gene: 10. Germline CDR1 MNHEY, CDR2 SMNVEV (reference sequence). The CDR3 reads CASTTLDRVYSPLHF. CDR3 DNA sequence: TGTGCCAGCACCACATTGGACAGGGTATATTCACCCCTCCACTTT.

The table lists this clonotype with a few counts. The chain uses TRBV4-1 and TRBJ2-5; 14 bases are a match to TRBD2. There are 17 residues in the CDR3. Per germline, CDR1 MGHRA and CDR2 YSYEKL. Unmatched junction bases numbered 5, after V lost 0 bases and J lost 5 bases. The CDR3 loop reads CASSQEGLAGVRETQYF. CDR3 coding DNA: TGCGCCAGCAGCCAAGAGGGACTAGCGGGAGTGCGGGAGACCCAGTACTTC.